This T cell receptor (beta chain) emerged from a study of OX40 agonist ivuxolimab in advanced cancers. Here immunoSEQ multiplex PCR was the method, and the copy in TCRdb shows in-frame clones only, minus some. The repertoire includes approximately 74,000 clones, approximately 92% of them detected once, and around 0.51% sits in the top ten. It was autoimmune disease history or systemic immunosuppression that excluded patients. The clonotype originates from an adult with an advanced solid tumor such as melanoma, head and neck, liver or kidney cancer. This specimen was CD4+ or CD8+ T cells sorted from blood, taken in a trial of the OX40 agonist ivuxolimab.

The CDR3 coding sequence is TGTGCCAGTAGTATAACACAGGGCGGCGGAGGCACAGATACGCAGTATTTT. Translating gives CASSITQGGGGTDTQYF. The chain is built from TRBV19 and TRBJ2-3; a weak D match, TRBD1 (6 bases). V was pared by 2 bases and J by 1 base, with 16 bases between. Germline CDR1 and CDR2: LNHDA and SQIVND (reference sequence). The length of the CDR3 is 17 residues.